The rows below give T cell receptor beta chains drawn from one sample of a study of blood T cell repertoires in COVID-19. Method: immunoSEQ multiplex PCR; TCRdb's copy keeps in-frame clones and lacks some. The sample contains some 140,000 clones, around 80% of which appear only once. Sample: peripheral blood. The receptor set was obtained from a man of 80 years or more with acute or convalescent COVID-19. Each CDR3 is given with its conserved first and last residue. A D gene is named only where the DNA matches it firmly. The size field is filled for only some rows; it gives once, few, many or a size class.

J gene,D gene,V gene,clone size,CDR3 protein,CDR3 DNA
TRBJ1-3,-,TRBV9,-,CASSAGYGNTIYF,TGTGCCAGCAGCGCAGGGTATGGAAACACCATATATTTT
TRBJ2-3,TRBD2,TRBV4-2,-,CASSQSRLSGGTDTQYF,TGTGCCAGCAGCCAATCCCGACTGAGCGGGGGCACAGATACGCAGTATTTT
TRBJ1-2,-,TRBV7-2,few,CASSTGQPNYGYTF,TGTGCCAGCAGCACGGGACAACCTAACTATGGCTACACCTTC
TRBJ2-7,TRBD2,TRBV7-6,-,CASSSSGGLREQYF,TGTGCCAGCAGCTCTAGCGGGGGTCTCCGGGAGCAGTACTTC
TRBJ2-3,TRBD1,TRBV5-4,-,CASSLDRQQGTQYF,TGTGCCAGCAGCCTGGACAGGCAGCAAGGTACGCAGTATTTT
TRBJ2-3,TRBD1,TRBV5-1,-,CASSLQPGGPTDTQYF,TGCGCCAGCAGCCTTCAGCCAGGGGGCCCTACAGATACGCAGTATTTT
TRBJ2-5,-,TRBV19,-,CASSISGLRETQYF,TGTGCCAGTAGTATATCAGGGTTAAGGGAGACCCAGTACTTC
TRBJ1-2,-,TRBV4-2,-,CASSQARGDKHYGYTF,TGTGCCAGCAGCCAAGCCCGGGGAGACAAGCACTATGGCTACACCTTC
TRBJ2-3,-,TRBV5-1,-,CASSMNEGGTDTQYF,TGCGCCAGCAGCATGAATGAAGGAGGCACAGATACGCAGTATTTT
TRBJ1-4,-,TRBV7-8,-,CASSLGFQNEKLFF,TGTGCCAGCAGCTTAGGGTTCCAGAATGAAAAACTGTTTTTT
TRBJ2-1,TRBD2,TRBV28,-,CASSFLLAGSSYNEQFF,TGTGCCAGCAGTTTCTTACTAGCGGGGAGCTCCTACAATGAGCAGTTCTTC
TRBJ2-2,-,TRBV15,few,CATSRDRQAGGELFF,TGTGCCACCAGCAGAGATAGACAGGCCGGCGGGGAGCTGTTTTTT
TRBJ2-7,TRBD1,TRBV2,-,CASSPHRGTGLGEQYF,TGTGCCAGCAGTCCACATAGGGGGACAGGTCTGGGAGAGCAGTACTTC
TRBJ1-2,-,TRBV25-1,-,CASRQGTYGYTF,TGTGCCAGCCGGCAGGGTACCTATGGCTACACCTTC
TRBJ1-2,TRBD1,TRBV5-4,-,CASSLQGANYGYTF,TGTGCCAGCAGCCTACAGGGGGCTAACTATGGCTACACCTTC
TRBJ2-7,TRBD1,TRBV29-1,-,CSSRDSLYEQYF,TGCAGTTCCCGGGACAGCCTCTACGAGCAGTACTTC
TRBJ2-1,-,TRBV20-1,-,CSARSYDEQFF,TGCAGTGCTAGATCCTACGATGAGCAGTTCTTC
TRBJ1-2,TRBD1,TRBV28,-,CASSLRTGIAF,TGTGCCAGCAGTTTACGGACAGGAATTGCCTTC
TRBJ1-2,-,TRBV5-1,-,CASSLRGNYGYTF,TGCGCCAGCAGCTTGCGAGGGAACTATGGCTACACCTTC
TRBJ1-2,-,TRBV2,-,CASSAGDRAGGYTF,TGTGCCAGCAGTGCGGGAGACCGCGCGGGAGGCTACACCTTC
TRBJ2-1,-,TRBV14,once,CASSQAPGSYNEQFF,TGTGCCAGCAGCCAAGCCCCAGGGTCCTACAATGAGCAGTTCTTC
TRBJ1-6,-,TRBV2,-,CAGSGRGNSPLHF,TGTGCCGGTAGTGGAAGGGGAAATTCACCCCTCCACTTT
TRBJ1-5,-,TRBV7-9,few,CASSLVGDQPQHF,TGTGCCAGCAGCTTAGTCGGGGATCAGCCCCAGCATTTT
TRBJ1-1,-,TRBV29-1,-,CSVGRRANTEAFF,TGCAGCGTTGGCCGGCGGGCGAACACTGAAGCTTTCTTT
TRBJ2-2,TRBD1,TRBV5-4,-,CASSLGQGPTGELFF,TGTGCCAGCAGCTTGGGACAGGGGCCCACCGGGGAGCTGTTTTTT
TRBJ1-2,-,TRBV28,-,CASSTGSSRNGYTF,TGTGCCAGCAGTACGGGGTCATCTAGGAATGGCTACACCTTC
TRBJ2-6,-,TRBV10-3,many,CAISDGRGAGANVLTF,TGTGCCATCAGTGATGGCAGGGGTGCTGGGGCCAACGTCCTGACTTTC
TRBJ2-5,-,TRBV5-1,-,CASSSRLDSPGETQYF,TGCGCCAGCAGCTCTCGCTTGGACAGTCCGGGTGAGACCCAGTACTTC
TRBJ1-6,-,TRBV27,-,CASSLGLPSSYNSPLHF,TGTGCCAGCAGTTTGGGACTGCCGAGCTCCTATAATTCACCCCTCCACTTT
TRBJ2-7,-,TRBV6-6,-,CASRTGESYEQYF,TGTGCCAGCAGGACGGGGGAATCCTACGAGCAGTACTTC
TRBJ2-1,TRBD1,TRBV11-2,few,CASSSPDRGPYNEQFF,TGTGCCAGCAGCTCCCCGGACAGGGGGCCCTACAATGAGCAGTTCTTC
TRBJ1-6,TRBD1,TRBV19,-,CASSRRQGTEAPLHF,TGTGCCAGTAGTCGACGGCAGGGGACAGAAGCACCCCTCCACTTT
TRBJ1-5,TRBD1,TRBV30,-,CAWSVPKTGTYQPQHF,TGTGCCTGGAGTGTCCCTAAGACAGGGACCTATCAGCCCCAGCATTTT
TRBJ1-1,-,TRBV6-5,-,CASSPRSRRTEAFF,TGTGCCAGCAGTCCCCGGAGCCGGCGCACTGAAGCTTTCTTT
TRBJ2-4,-,TRBV7-3,-,CASAGAKNIQYF,TGTGCCAGCGCGGGAGCCAAAAACATTCAGTACTTC
TRBJ1-2,-,TRBV6-5,-,CASSYIPGVNYGYTF,TGTGCCAGCAGTTATATTCCGGGTGTTAACTATGGCTACACCTTC
TRBJ1-6,-,TRBV4-2,-,CASSQEMFSRRRSYNSPLHF,TGTGCCAGCAGCCAAGAAATGTTTTCGAGGAGGCGGAGCTATAATTCACCCCTCCACTTT
TRBJ2-7,TRBD2,TRBV27,few,CASSLIAGGSEQYF,TGTGCCAGCAGTTTAATAGCGGGGGGCTCCGAGCAGTACTTC
TRBJ2-5,-,TRBV2,-,CASMPEQETQYF,TGTGCCAGCATGCCTGAGCAAGAGACCCAGTACTTC
TRBJ1-2,-,TRBV4-2,-,CASSQDQREGGYGYTF,TGTGCCAGCAGCCAAGATCAAAGGGAAGGAGGCTATGGCTACACCTTC
TRBJ2-2,-,TRBV4-1,-,CASSQDLGGLGGELFF,TGCGCCAGCAGCCAAGACCTCGGGGGGCTGGGCGGGGAGCTGTTTTTT
TRBJ2-3,-,TRBV19,few,CASKSSGDTAFTDTQYF,TGTGCCAGTAAGTCTAGTGGGGACACAGCTTTCACAGATACGCAGTATTTT